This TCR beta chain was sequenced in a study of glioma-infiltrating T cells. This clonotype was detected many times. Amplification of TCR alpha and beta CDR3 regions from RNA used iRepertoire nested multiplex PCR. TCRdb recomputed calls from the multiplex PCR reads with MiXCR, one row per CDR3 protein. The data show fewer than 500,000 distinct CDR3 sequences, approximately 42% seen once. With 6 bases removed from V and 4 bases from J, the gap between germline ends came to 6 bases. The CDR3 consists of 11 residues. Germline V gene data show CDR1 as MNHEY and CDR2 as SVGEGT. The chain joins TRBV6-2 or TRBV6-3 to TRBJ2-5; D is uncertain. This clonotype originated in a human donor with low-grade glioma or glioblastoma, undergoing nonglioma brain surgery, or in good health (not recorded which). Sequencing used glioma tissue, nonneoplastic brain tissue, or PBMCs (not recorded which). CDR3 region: CASRNVETQYF. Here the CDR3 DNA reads TGTGCCAGCAGGAACGTAGAGACCCAGTACTTC.